This T cell receptor beta chain was retrieved from a study of cytomegalovirus exposure and HLA in healthy donors. Whole-study findings and limits: The study carried out a later analysis of TCR beta sequences. It associated some 18,000 of them with specific HLA alleles at a false discovery rate of 0.05. In a later analysis, TCR beta V- and J-gene trimming was associated with a missense DCLRE1C variant.

Vbeta (60) and Jbeta (13) primers were used in the PCR. TCRdb keeps only in-frame clones here, not all; method: immunoSEQ multiplex PCR. The sample includes more than 85,000 clones, under 85% of them seen just once. Per germline, CDR1 MNHEY and CDR2 SMNVEV (reference sequence). The CDR3 sequence is 14 residues long. V was clipped by 0 bases and J by 1 base, with 6 bases between them. A word on this clone: The antigen remains unidentified.

Donors had nominal health at sampling but likely had unrecorded immune exposures. The sequence came from a woman in her forties or fifties in good health and CMV-seropositive. This sequence joins TRBV27 and TRBJ1-2; the D is unclear. What was sequenced was PBMCs. The CDR3 DNA follows: TGTGCCAGCAGTTTATCACGGAGTAACTATGGCTACACCTTC. Residues: CASSLSRSNYGYTF.